The rows below give T cell receptor beta chains drawn from one sample of a study of blood T cells in healthy people across ages. TCRdb analysed the 5' RACE reads with MiXCR anew, one entry per CDR3 protein. The table includes some 1.4 million distinct CDR3 sequences, about 43% detected once. The sample taken for sequencing was blood. Every receptor here comes from a woman between 18 and 30 years old in good health. CDR3s include the opening cysteine and the closing phenylalanine or tryptophan. Fields, in order: V gene, J gene, D gene, clone size, CDR3 protein, CDR3 DNA. The D gene is left open where the match is weak. Rows may omit the clone size; those that give it use once, few, many or a size class.

V gene: TRBV5-1; J gene: TRBJ2-5; D gene: NA; clone size: NA; CDR3 protein: CASSLGIGLVGRETQYF; CDR3 DNA: TGCGCCAGCAGCTTGGGGATCGGGCTGGTCGGAAGGGAGACCCAGTACTTC
V gene: TRBV11-2; J gene: TRBJ2-3; D gene: NA; clone size: NA; CDR3 protein: CASRRIGTDTQYF; CDR3 DNA: TGTGCCAGCAGGCGCATAGGCACAGATACGCAGTATTTT
V gene: TRBV4-1; J gene: TRBJ2-5; D gene: NA; clone size: NA; CDR3 protein: CASSFKRESGTQYF; CDR3 DNA: TGCGCCAGCAGCTTTAAGAGAGAAAGTGGGACCCAGTACTTC
V gene: TRBV24-1; J gene: TRBJ2-5; D gene: NA; clone size: NA; CDR3 protein: CATSDSESGKEETQYF; CDR3 DNA: TGTGCCACCAGTGACAGCGAGAGTGGGAAGGAAGAGACCCAGTACTTC
V gene: TRBV9; J gene: TRBJ2-3; D gene: TRBD2; clone size: NA; CDR3 protein: CASSPYSGESTDTQYF; CDR3 DNA: TGTGCCAGCAGCCCTTATAGCGGGGAGAGCACAGATACGCAGTATTTT
V gene: TRBV6-5; J gene: TRBJ2-7; D gene: NA; clone size: NA; CDR3 protein: CASSYDRSEQYF; CDR3 DNA: TGTGCCAGCAGTTATGATAGGTCTGAGCAGTACTTC
V gene: TRBV2; J gene: TRBJ2-7; D gene: TRBD2; clone size: NA; CDR3 protein: CASLGTTFRTYEQYF; CDR3 DNA: TGTGCCAGCTTGGGGACTACCTTTAGAACCTACGAGCAGTACTTC
V gene: TRBV4-1; J gene: TRBJ1-6; D gene: NA; clone size: few; CDR3 protein: CASSQAGSAKSPLHF; CDR3 DNA: TGCGCCAGCAGCCAAGCGGGGTCTGCCAAATCTCCCCTCCACTTT
V gene: TRBV3-1; J gene: TRBJ2-3; D gene: NA; clone size: NA; CDR3 protein: CASSQGTAGAQYF; CDR3 DNA: TGTGCCAGCAGCCAAGGGACGGCCGGTGCGCAGTATTTT
V gene: TRBV6-1; J gene: TRBJ2-1; D gene: NA; clone size: NA; CDR3 protein: CASRTSRSWDEQFF; CDR3 DNA: TGTGCCAGCCGAACTAGCAGGAGTTGGGATGAGCAGTTCTTC
V gene: TRBV6-2/TRBV6-3; J gene: TRBJ1-1; D gene: NA; clone size: NA; CDR3 protein: CASSYWRYEAFF; CDR3 DNA: TGTGCCAGCAGTTATTGGAGATATGAAGCTTTCTTT
V gene: TRBV20-1; J gene: TRBJ1-2; D gene: NA; clone size: NA; CDR3 protein: CSARQTGNYGYTF; CDR3 DNA: TGCAGTGCTAGACAAACAGGGAACTATGGCTACACCTTC
V gene: TRBV20-1; J gene: TRBJ2-7; D gene: NA; clone size: once; CDR3 protein: CRATPGTSYEQYF; CDR3 DNA: TGCAGGGCTACACCCGGGACCTCCTACGAGCAGTACTTC
V gene: TRBV11-2; J gene: TRBJ2-1; D gene: TRBD2; clone size: few; CDR3 protein: CASSLSPGGTYNEQFF; CDR3 DNA: TGTGCCAGCAGCTTATCCCCGGGGGGGACCTACAATGAGCAGTTCTTC
V gene: TRBV6-5; J gene: TRBJ1-3; D gene: NA; clone size: NA; CDR3 protein: CASSYYRASTIYF; CDR3 DNA: TGTGCCAGCAGTTACTACCGCGCGAGCACCATATATTTT
V gene: TRBV20-1; J gene: TRBJ2-3; D gene: NA; clone size: few; CDR3 protein: CSARDSGPADTQYF; CDR3 DNA: TGCAGTGCTAGAGATTCAGGGCCCGCAGATACGCAGTATTTT
V gene: TRBV10-3; J gene: TRBJ2-7; D gene: NA; clone size: NA; CDR3 protein: CAISVESTASSYEQYF; CDR3 DNA: TGTGCCATCAGTGTGGAATCGACAGCGAGCTCCTACGAGCAGTACTTC
V gene: TRBV27; J gene: TRBJ2-5; D gene: NA; clone size: few; CDR3 protein: CASSRRGFGETQYF; CDR3 DNA: TGTGCCAGCAGTCGCAGGGGTTTCGGGGAGACCCAGTACTTC
V gene: TRBV4-2; J gene: TRBJ2-1; D gene: NA; clone size: NA; CDR3 protein: CASSDPAESSYNEQFF; CDR3 DNA: TGTGCCAGCAGCGACCCAGCGGAAAGCTCCTACAATGAGCAGTTCTTC
V gene: TRBV6-6; J gene: TRBJ2-7; D gene: NA; clone size: few; CDR3 protein: CASTLGASAEQYF; CDR3 DNA: TGTGCCAGCACCCTCGGGGCGTCGGCCGAGCAGTACTTC
V gene: TRBV10-3; J gene: TRBJ2-6; D gene: NA; clone size: NA; CDR3 protein: CAISVHRDSGVSGANVLTF; CDR3 DNA: TGTGCCATCAGCGTTCACAGGGATTCAGGTGTGTCTGGGGCCAACGTCCTGACTTTC
V gene: TRBV28; J gene: TRBJ1-5; D gene: TRBD1; clone size: NA; CDR3 protein: CASIRTGFNQPQHF; CDR3 DNA: TGTGCCAGCATCCGGACAGGGTTCAATCAGCCCCAGCATTTT
V gene: TRBV6-2/TRBV6-3; J gene: TRBJ2-7; D gene: TRBD2; clone size: NA; CDR3 protein: CASRGAAGGSYEQYF; CDR3 DNA: TGTGCCTCCAGGGGGGCAGCGGGAGGTTCCTACGAGCAGTACTTC
V gene: TRBV9; J gene: TRBJ1-2; D gene: NA; clone size: many; CDR3 protein: CASSVDSYGYTF; CDR3 DNA: TGCGCCAGCAGCGTTGACAGCTATGGCTACACCTTC
V gene: TRBV3-1; J gene: TRBJ1-1; D gene: TRBD1; clone size: NA; CDR3 protein: CASREDRVGLGEAFF; CDR3 DNA: TGTGCCAGCAGGGAGGACAGGGTAGGGCTTGGTGAAGCTTTCTTT
V gene: TRBV12-3/TRBV12-4; J gene: TRBJ1-5; D gene: NA; clone size: NA; CDR3 protein: CASSMAGSNQPQHF; CDR3 DNA: TGTGCCAGCAGTATGGCCGGTAGCAATCAGCCCCAGCATTTT
V gene: TRBV7-8; J gene: TRBJ2-5; D gene: NA; clone size: NA; CDR3 protein: CASSTRTEETQYF; CDR3 DNA: TGTGCCAGCAGCACCCGGACGGAAGAGACCCAGTACTTC
V gene: TRBV28; J gene: TRBJ2-6; D gene: NA; clone size: few; CDR3 protein: CASRPSFSGANVLTF; CDR3 DNA: TGTGCCAGCAGGCCCTCATTTTCTGGGGCCAACGTCCTGACTTTC
V gene: TRBV7-9; J gene: TRBJ2-2; D gene: NA; clone size: NA; CDR3 protein: CASSLVDWGTGELFF; CDR3 DNA: TGTGCCAGCAGCTTAGTTGACTGGGGGACCGGGGAGCTGTTTTTT
V gene: TRBV7-3; J gene: TRBJ2-1; D gene: TRBD1; clone size: few; CDR3 protein: CASSLTTAGGGNEQFF; CDR3 DNA: TGTGCCAGCAGCTTAACCACGGCAGGGGGTGGGAATGAGCAGTTCTTC
V gene: TRBV29-1; J gene: TRBJ2-3; D gene: TRBD1; clone size: NA; CDR3 protein: CSVVDRGSTDTQYF; CDR3 DNA: TGCAGCGTCGTGGACAGGGGGAGCACAGATACGCAGTATTTT
V gene: TRBV2; J gene: TRBJ2-1; D gene: NA; clone size: NA; CDR3 protein: CATHKDSSLDEQFF; CDR3 DNA: TGTGCCACCCATAAAGACTCCTCGTTGGATGAGCAGTTCTTC
V gene: TRBV20-1; J gene: TRBJ1-6; D gene: NA; clone size: NA; CDR3 protein: CSAREREKTYNSPLHF; CDR3 DNA: TGCAGTGCTAGAGAGCGGGAAAAGACTTATAATTCACCCCTCCACTTT
V gene: TRBV2; J gene: TRBJ1-6; D gene: TRBD1; clone size: few; CDR3 protein: CASSEQGGNSPLHF; CDR3 DNA: TGTGCCAGCAGTGAGCAGGGGGGTAATTCACCCCTCCACTTT
V gene: TRBV2; J gene: TRBJ2-1; D gene: NA; clone size: many; CDR3 protein: CASTWEDSDPNEQFF; CDR3 DNA: TGTGCCAGCACCTGGGAGGACTCCGACCCCAATGAGCAGTTCTTC
V gene: TRBV6-2/TRBV6-3; J gene: TRBJ2-3; D gene: TRBD2; clone size: NA; CDR3 protein: CASSYERLAGATTDTQYF; CDR3 DNA: TGTGCCAGCAGTTACGAAAGACTAGCGGGGGCCACCACAGATACGCAGTATTTT
V gene: TRBV20-1; J gene: TRBJ2-5; D gene: TRBD1; clone size: few; CDR3 protein: CTPQDRGGETQYF; CDR3 DNA: TGCACCCCCCAGGACAGGGGAGGGGAGACCCAGTACTTC
V gene: TRBV29-1; J gene: TRBJ2-4; D gene: NA; clone size: many; CDR3 protein: CSGEIAKNIQYF; CDR3 DNA: TGCAGCGGAGAGATAGCCAAAAACATTCAGTACTTC
V gene: TRBV27; J gene: TRBJ2-7; D gene: NA; clone size: NA; CDR3 protein: CASSLYWTAYNEQYF; CDR3 DNA: TGTGCCAGCAGTTTATATTGGACAGCGTACAATGAGCAGTACTTC
V gene: TRBV10-3; J gene: TRBJ2-1; D gene: NA; clone size: NA; CDR3 protein: CAITEYNEQFF; CDR3 DNA: TGTGCCATCACTGAGTACAATGAGCAGTTCTTC
V gene: TRBV6-5; J gene: TRBJ1-2; D gene: TRBD1; clone size: NA; CDR3 protein: CASRSPGGGYTF; CDR3 DNA: TGTGCCAGCAGAAGCCCAGGGGGTGGCTACACCTTC
V gene: TRBV12-5; J gene: TRBJ1-1; D gene: NA; clone size: NA; CDR3 protein: CASGLVLGSGGGTEAFF; CDR3 DNA: TGTGCTAGTGGTTTGGTACTGGGTTCCGGGGGGGGCACTGAAGCTTTCTTT
V gene: TRBV5-1; J gene: TRBJ2-2; D gene: TRBD2; clone size: NA; CDR3 protein: CASSLDPSGNRELFF; CDR3 DNA: TGCGCCAGCAGCTTGGATCCTAGCGGGAACAGGGAGCTGTTTTTT
V gene: TRBV28; J gene: TRBJ2-1; D gene: TRBD1; clone size: NA; CDR3 protein: CASKKGQEYNEQFF; CDR3 DNA: TGTGCCAGCAAGAAGGGACAGGAGTACAATGAGCAGTTCTTC
V gene: TRBV5-1; J gene: TRBJ2-5; D gene: NA; clone size: few; CDR3 protein: CASSPSSSVQETQYF; CDR3 DNA: TGCGCCAGCAGCCCCTCCTCCAGCGTCCAAGAGACCCAGTACTTC
V gene: TRBV29-1; J gene: TRBJ2-3; D gene: TRBD2; clone size: many; CDR3 protein: CSVDSGYGTDTQYF; CDR3 DNA: TGCAGCGTTGATAGCGGGTATGGCACAGATACGCAGTATTTT
V gene: TRBV28; J gene: TRBJ1-4; D gene: NA; clone size: NA; CDR3 protein: CASSINVEGQLFF; CDR3 DNA: TGTGCCAGCAGCATTAACGTAGAAGGACAGCTGTTTTTT
V gene: TRBV7-9; J gene: TRBJ1-4; D gene: NA; clone size: NA; CDR3 protein: CASSSQRRGIDEKLFF; CDR3 DNA: TGTGCCAGCAGTTCTCAACGGCGGGGGATTGATGAAAAACTGTTTTTT
V gene: TRBV20-1; J gene: TRBJ2-1; D gene: TRBD2; clone size: NA; CDR3 protein: CSARDIGTSGYQETQFF; CDR3 DNA: TGCAGTGCTAGAGATATAGGGACTAGCGGTTACCAAGAGACCCAGTTCTTC
V gene: TRBV7-2; J gene: TRBJ1-4; D gene: NA; clone size: NA; CDR3 protein: CASSLEFRRTSTNEKLFF; CDR3 DNA: TGTGCCAGCAGCTTAGAGTTCCGGAGGACCTCAACTAATGAAAAACTGTTTTTT
V gene: TRBV2; J gene: TRBJ2-2; D gene: NA; clone size: few; CDR3 protein: CASIPASQFTGELFF; CDR3 DNA: TGTGCCAGCATTCCGGCTAGCCAGTTCACCGGGGAGCTGTTTTTT